This TCR beta chain originates from a study of cytomegalovirus exposure and HLA in healthy donors. Study observations and caveats: Among donors in an Asian-associated ancestry cluster, a later analysis reportedly found fewer N-insertions than the roughly 650-donor mean. TCR beta V- and J-gene trimming was later associated with a missense DCLRE1C variant.

This clone came up a few times. Its antigen is not identified. Other nucleotide sequences in the sample specify the same CDR3. The PCR made use of 60 Vbeta and 13 Jbeta primers. Libraries were prepared by immunoSEQ multiplex PCR; TCRdb keeps only in-frame clonotypes and omits some of them. The repertoire holds about 100,000 clones, with roughly three fifths as singletons. The CDR3 has 15 amino acids. Between the trimmed V and J ends, which lost 0 bases and 5 bases, there was a span of 13 bases. The V gene's germline CDR1 is MGHDK and CDR2 SYGVNS. The sample taken for sequencing was PBMCs. The source of this sequence is a human donor in good health. The chain couples TRBV25-1 to TRBJ2-5, with D possibly TRBD2 on 7 matching bases. For the CDR3, the DNA is TGTGCCAGCAGTGAATATAGGGGGAGGGGGGAGACCCAGTACTTC. Translation gives CASSEYRGRGETQYF.